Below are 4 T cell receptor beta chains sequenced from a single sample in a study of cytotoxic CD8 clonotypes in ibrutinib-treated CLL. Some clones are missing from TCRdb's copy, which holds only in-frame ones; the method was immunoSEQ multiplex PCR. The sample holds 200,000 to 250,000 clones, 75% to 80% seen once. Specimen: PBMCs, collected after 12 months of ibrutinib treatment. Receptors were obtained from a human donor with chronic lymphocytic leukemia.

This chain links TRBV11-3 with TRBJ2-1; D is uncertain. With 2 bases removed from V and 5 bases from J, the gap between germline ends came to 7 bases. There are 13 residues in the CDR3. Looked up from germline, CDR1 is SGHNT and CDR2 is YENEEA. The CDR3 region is CASSLRADNEQFF. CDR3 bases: TGTGCCAGCAGCTTAAGGGCCGACAATGAGCAGTTCTTC.

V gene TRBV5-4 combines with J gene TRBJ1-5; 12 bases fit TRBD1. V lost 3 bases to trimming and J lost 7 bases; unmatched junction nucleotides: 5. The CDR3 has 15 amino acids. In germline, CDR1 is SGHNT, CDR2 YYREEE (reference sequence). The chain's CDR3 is CASSSGQGAGQPQHF. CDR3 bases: TGTGCCAGCAGCTCGGGACAGGGGGCCGGCCAGCCCCAGCATTTT.

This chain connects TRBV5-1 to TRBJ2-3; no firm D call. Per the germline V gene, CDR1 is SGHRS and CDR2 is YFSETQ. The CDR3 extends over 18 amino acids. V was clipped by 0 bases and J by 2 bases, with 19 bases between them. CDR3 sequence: CASSLVLGSRFDTDTQYF. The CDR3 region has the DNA TGCGCCAGCAGCTTGGTCCTGGGTAGTAGGTTCGACACAGATACGCAGTATTTT. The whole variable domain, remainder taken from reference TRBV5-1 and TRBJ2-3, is KAGVTQTPRYLIKTRGQQVTLSCSPISGHRSVSWYQQTPGQGLQFLFEYFSETQRNKGNFPGRFSGRQFSNSRSEMNVSTLELGDSALYLCASSLVLGSRFDTDTQYFGPGTRLTVL.

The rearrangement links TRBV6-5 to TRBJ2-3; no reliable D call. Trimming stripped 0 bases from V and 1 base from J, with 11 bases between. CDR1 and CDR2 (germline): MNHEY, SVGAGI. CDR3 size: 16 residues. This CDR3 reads CASSYSDSVRTDTQYF. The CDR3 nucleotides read TGTGCCAGCAGTTACTCCGACTCGGTTCGCACAGATACGCAGTATTTT.